This record looks at one T cell receptor (beta chain) sequence and its context. The entry originates in a study of shared clonotypes between healthy human individuals. The repertoire was sequenced with immunoSEQ multiplex PCR; TCRdb's copy has only in-frame clones and lacks some. The sample records about 1.5 million clones, around 98% being singletons. Material for sequencing was naive CD4+ T cells sorted from blood. Subset indicated: CD45RA+ positively selected. The receptor was derived from a young man in good health.

The CDR3 DNA sequence: TGCGCCAGCAGCCAAGATGTAAGGGGAAGCACTGAAGCTTTCTTT. Translating it yields CASSQDVRGSTEAFF. This chain links TRBV4-1 with TRBJ1-1; weak D call: TRBD1 (5 bases). The V gene's germline CDR1 is MGHRA and CDR2 YSYEKL. The CDR3 covers 15 residues. The V end was cut by 0 bases, the J end by 4 bases, with 12 bases between.